A selection of T cell receptor beta chains follows, all from one sample in a study of identical twins. TCRdb passed the 5' RACE reads through MiXCR, listing each CDR3 protein once. The sample lists hundreds of thousands of distinct CDR3 sequences, 20% to 25% occurring once. This same sample was also taken into another study, of yellow fever vaccine responses in identical twins.

Sequenced: CD4+ T cells sorted from blood. The receptor set was obtained from a woman in her late teens or twenties in good health. CDR3s include the opening cysteine and the closing phenylalanine or tryptophan. D genes are given only for firm matches. Expanded clones are given a class, and other clones once, few, many or no size at all.

clone size | J gene | D gene | V gene | CDR3 DNA | CDR3 protein
few | TRBJ2-7 | TRBD2 | TRBV20-1 | TGCAGTGCTACCACTAGCGGGAGGTACGAGCAGTACTTC | CSATTSGRYEQYF
few | TRBJ2-1 | NA | TRBV6-6 | TGTGCCAGCAGTTACCTCCGCAATGAGCAGTTCTTC | CASSYLRNEQFF
few | TRBJ1-2 | TRBD1 | TRBV4-1 | TGCGCCAGCAGGTCGCCAGGGACAGGAAGGTCTGGCTACACCTTC | CASRSPGTGRSGYTF
NA | TRBJ2-3 | TRBD1 | TRBV7-8 | TGTGCCAGCAGCGGGAGGACAGGGGATACGCAGTATTTT | CASSGRTGDTQYF
many | TRBJ2-5 | NA | TRBV5-1 | TGCGCCAGCAGCTTGGAGGGCAGCAAAGAGACCCAGTACTTC | CASSLEGSKETQYF
NA | TRBJ1-1 | TRBD1 | TRBV5-1 | TGCGCCAGCAGCGGAGGGACAGGGGGCTTAGCTGAAGCTTTCTTT | CASSGGTGGLAEAFF
NA | TRBJ2-1 | NA | TRBV3-1 | TGTGCCAGCAGCCAAGCGGGGGAGGCCTACAATGAGCAGTTCTTC | CASSQAGEAYNEQFF
NA | TRBJ2-2 | TRBD1 | TRBV19 | TGTGCCAGTAGTCGTCCGGACAGGGGGGCCGGGGAGCTGTTTTTT | CASSRPDRGAGELFF
NA | TRBJ2-3 | NA | TRBV5-1 | TGCGCCAGCAGCTTGGATACTGGTAGGGCAGGGAAAACAGATACGCAGTATTTT | CASSLDTGRAGKTDTQYF
NA | TRBJ2-1 | NA | TRBV20-1 | TGCAGTGCCCCGCGGCAGCGCCTTGGGTCCTACAATGAGCAGTTCTTC | CSAPRQRLGSYNEQFF
NA | TRBJ1-2 | NA | TRBV27 | TGTGCCAGCAGTTTGAACAATAACTATGGCTACACCTTC | CASSLNNNYGYTF
NA | TRBJ2-5 | NA | TRBV21-1 | TGTGCCAGCAGCGAAAGTCAGGGACAGGGTTACGGAGGGGGCCAAGAGACCCAGTACTTC | CASSESQGQGYGGGQETQYF
NA | TRBJ1-1 | TRBD1 | TRBV4-2 | TGTGCCAGCAGCCGAGAAGTGGCAGGGGGCAAGAACACTGAAGCTTTCTTT | CASSREVAGGKNTEAFF
few | TRBJ2-2 | TRBD1 | TRBV6-1 | TGTGCCAGCAGTGGACAAGGCAAGACAGGGCGTGGGACCGGGGAGCTGTTTTTT | CASSGQGKTGRGTGELFF
NA | TRBJ2-3 | NA | TRBV28 | TGTGCCAGTAACCCCTGGGTAGGAGATACGCAGTATTTT | CASNPWVGDTQYF
NA | TRBJ2-1 | TRBD1 | TRBV5-1 | TGCGCCAGCAGCTTGACAGGGGTCAATGAGCAGTTCTTC | CASSLTGVNEQFF
NA | TRBJ1-6 | NA | TRBV9 | TGTGCCAGCAGCGCCTGGACGGATTCACCCCTCCACTTT | CASSAWTDSPLHF
few | TRBJ1-2 | TRBD1 | TRBV28 | TGTGCCAGCAGCATACAGGGGGCGGACTATGGCTACACCTTC | CASSIQGADYGYTF
NA | TRBJ2-5 | NA | TRBV2 | TGTGCCAGCAGGATGACAGCCCAAGAGACCCAGTACTTC | CASRMTAQETQYF
NA | TRBJ2-2 | NA | TRBV6-2/TRBV6-3 | TGTGCCAGCACCTCCTTCGGTACAGGGAACACCGGGGAGCTGTTTTTT | CASTSFGTGNTGELFF
NA | TRBJ2-1 | NA | TRBV7-2 | TGTGCCAGCAGCTTATCTGGCTTGGTGAACAATGAGCAGTTCTTC | CASSLSGLVNNEQFF
NA | TRBJ2-1 | NA | TRBV24-1 | TGTGCCACCAGCGTTGACAGCTACAATGAGCAGTTCTTC | CATSVDSYNEQFF
few | TRBJ1-2 | NA | TRBV7-9 | TGTGCCAGCAGCTTAGATCTGGGTGGTCAGAACTATGGCTACACCTTC | CASSLDLGGQNYGYTF
NA | TRBJ2-2 | TRBD1 | TRBV10-3 | TGTGCCTCCAAGGACAGGCCCGCGAACACCGGGGAGCTGTTTTTT | CASKDRPANTGELFF
few | TRBJ1-2 | NA | TRBV10-3 | TGTGCCATCAGTGACGTGGACGGTGGCTACACCTTC | CAISDVDGGYTF
few | TRBJ1-5 | NA | TRBV12-3/TRBV12-4 | TGTGCCAGCAGTTTTGATAACAATCAGCCCCAGCATTTT | CASSFDNNQPQHF
few | TRBJ2-2 | TRBD2 | TRBV4-2 | TGTGCCAGCAGCCAAGAGGGGACTAGTCGCGGCACCGGGGAGCTGTTTTTT | CASSQEGTSRGTGELFF